The rows below give T cell receptor beta chains drawn from one sample of a study of PD-L1 blockade in urothelial cancer. The assay was immunoSEQ multiplex PCR, and TCRdb's table has in-frame clones only and misses some. Of 35,000 to 45,000 clones listed, roughly nine tenths are singletons. Sample: PBMCs, taken around atezolizumab (anti-PD-L1) treatment. The receptors were gathered from a man between 65 and 85 years old with urothelial cancer. Each CDR3 is given with its conserved first and last residue. Each record gives: clone size, D gene, J gene, V gene, CDR3 protein, CDR3 DNA. D genes are given only for firm matches. Some rows mark clone size as missing; the rest say once, few, many or name a class of expanded clone.

- TRBD1 TRBJ2-5 TRBV27 CASSFASMDRRPETQYF TGTGCCAGCAGTTTTGCCTCCATGGACAGGCGGCCGGAGACCCAGTACTTC
- TRBD2 TRBJ2-2 TRBV18 CASSQFSAGGLNTGELFF TGTGCCAGCTCACAGTTTTCGGCGGGAGGGCTGAACACCGGGGAGCTGTTTTTT
once - TRBJ2-3 TRBV5-1 CASSSQADTQYF TGCGCCAGCAGCTCCCAGGCCGATACGCAGTATTTT
- - TRBJ1-5 TRBV6-1 CASSGGRGTNQPQHF TGTGCCAGCAGTGGGGGCAGGGGAACCAATCAGCCCCAGCATTTT
few - TRBJ2-7 TRBV2 CASKGGTGSYEQYF TGTGCCAGTAAAGGCGGGACCGGATCCTACGAGCAGTACTTC
- TRBD1 TRBJ2-7 TRBV5-1 CASRLRGQGTYEQYF TGCGCCAGCCGACTCCGGGGACAGGGGACCTACGAGCAGTACTTC
- - TRBJ1-1 TRBV28 CASSHGSSEAFF TGTGCCAGCAGCCACGGGAGTTCGGAAGCTTTCTTT
- TRBD1 TRBJ2-5 TRBV19 CASSTSGTGQETQYF TGTGCCAGTAGTACCTCCGGGACAGGTCAAGAGACCCAGTACTTC
- - TRBJ2-3 TRBV30 CAWSYTDTQYF TGTGCCTGGAGTTACACAGATACGCAGTATTTT
once - TRBJ1-4 TRBV10-3 CAISESGGVGEKLFF TGTGCCATCAGTGAGTCCGGAGGGGTGGGGGAAAAACTGTTTTTT
- - TRBJ1-5 TRBV28 CASSLRGTRAFEPQHF TGTGCCAGCAGTTTAAGGGGGACACGGGCTTTTGAGCCCCAGCATTTT
- - TRBJ2-7 TRBV27 CASRQASSYEQYF TGTGCCAGCAGACAAGCGAGCTCCTACGAGCAGTACTTC
once TRBD1 TRBJ1-2 TRBV29-1 CSAGGTGQGSYGYTF TGCAGCGCTGGGGGGACGGGACAGGGGAGTTATGGCTACACCTTC
- - TRBJ1-3 TRBV7-6 CASSQGSGGNTIYF TGTGCCAGCAGCCAAGGATCAGGGGGAAACACCATATATTTT
- - TRBJ2-7 TRBV5-6 CASSLTGGPSYEQYF TGTGCCAGCAGCTTGACCGGGGGTCCCTCCTACGAGCAGTACTTC
- - TRBJ2-1 TRBV4-1 CASSQENVPVSYNEQFF TGCGCCAGCAGCCAAGAAAACGTTCCGGTCTCCTACAATGAGCAGTTCTTC
- TRBD1 TRBJ2-5 TRBV7-9 CASRRGQGHVQETQYF TGTGCCAGCAGAAGAGGACAGGGACATGTGCAAGAGACCCAGTACTTC
- - TRBJ1-1 TRBV18 CASSPTQLENTEAFF TGTGCCAGCTCACCGACCCAACTAGAGAACACTGAAGCTTTCTTT
- - TRBJ1-1 TRBV9 CASSAALVSNTEAFF TGTGCCAGCAGCGCCGCTTTAGTGTCGAACACTGAAGCTTTCTTT
once TRBD1 TRBJ2-7 TRBV19 CASSSSTGAPYEQYF TGTGCCAGTAGTTCCTCGACAGGGGCCCCCTACGAGCAGTACTTC
- - TRBJ2-1 TRBV27 CASIRDWGKYNEQFF TGTGCCAGCATTCGGGACTGGGGGAAGTACAATGAGCAGTTCTTC
- TRBD1 TRBJ1-3 TRBV5-5 CASSLGTGDFSGNTIYF TGTGCCAGCAGCCTCGGGACAGGGGACTTTTCTGGAAACACCATATATTTT
- - TRBJ1-5 TRBV21-1 CASSGTGLKPQHF TGTGCCAGCTCTGGGACAGGCCTAAAGCCCCAGCATTTT
- - TRBJ2-2 TRBV28 CASRLVPNTGELFF TGTGCCAGCCGCCTAGTCCCGAACACCGGGGAGCTGTTTTTT
- - TRBJ1-1 TRBV27 CASSFWVGGTEAFF TGTGCCAGCAGTTTTTGGGTCGGGGGCACTGAAGCTTTCTTT
- TRBD1 TRBJ1-5 TRBV30 CAWSGGTVGQPQHF TGTGCCTGGAGTGGGGGGACAGTCGGTCAGCCCCAGCATTTT
- - TRBJ1-2 TRBV5-1 CASSLSPSNYGYTF TGCGCCAGCAGCTTGTCTCCGTCTAACTATGGCTACACCTTC
- - TRBJ1-2 TRBV21-1 CASTNQFRGNYGYTF TGTGCCAGCACCAATCAATTCCGGGGTAACTATGGCTACACCTTC
- - TRBJ2-2 TRBV7-9 CASLEGGSAGELFF TGTGCCAGCCTAGAAGGGGGTTCGGCCGGGGAGCTGTTTTTT
- - TRBJ1-1 TRBV6-1 CASRGGPTNTEAFF TGTGCCAGCAGGGGGGGACCGACGAACACTGAAGCTTTCTTT
- - TRBJ1-2 TRBV5-1 CASSRDLAGYGYTF TGCGCCAGCAGTCGGGACTTGGCTGGCTATGGCTACACCTTC
- TRBD2 TRBJ2-3 TRBV5-1 CASSSRRSGRGTDTQYF TGCGCCAGCAGCTCACGAAGAAGCGGGAGGGGCACAGATACGCAGTATTTT
- TRBD1 TRBJ1-2 TRBV25-1 CASDRGGDYGYTF TGTGCCAGTGACAGGGGAGGGGACTATGGCTACACCTTC
- TRBD2 TRBJ2-1 TRBV7-6 CASSPSAGGGNNEQFF TGTGCCAGCAGCCCCTCAGCGGGAGGGGGTAACAATGAGCAGTTCTTC
- TRBD1 TRBJ2-6 TRBV30 CAWSIRRQTWTGRIGANVLTF TGTGCCTGGAGTATTCGTAGGCAGACTTGGACAGGGCGGATAGGGGCCAACGTCCTGACTTTC
- TRBD1 TRBJ1-3 TRBV2 CASGQGRISGNTIYF TGTGCCAGCGGACAGGGACGAATCTCTGGAAACACCATATATTTT
- - TRBJ2-7 TRBV6-5 CASSYSLLYEQYF TGTGCCAGCAGTTACTCCCTTCTCTACGAGCAGTACTTC
- TRBD1 TRBJ2-2 TRBV19 CASTETPGGGGELFF TGTGCCAGTACCGAGACCCCAGGGGGCGGGGGGGAGCTGTTTTTT
- TRBD1 TRBJ1-5 TRBV6-8 CASSYSIRDSEYQNQPQHF TGTGCCAGCAGTTACTCGATAAGGGACAGTGAGTATCAGAATCAGCCCCAGCATTTT
once TRBD2 TRBJ2-1 TRBV2 CASSEGREMGQFF TGTGCCAGCAGCGAAGGGAGGGAAATGGGGCAGTTCTTC
- - TRBJ2-3 TRBV9 CASSPPGGDTQYF TGTGCCAGCAGCCCCCCAGGAGGAGATACGCAGTATTTT
- TRBD1 TRBJ1-2 TRBV19 CASSSWDRVDYGYTF TGTGCCAGTAGTAGCTGGGACAGGGTGGACTATGGCTACACCTTC
- TRBD1 TRBJ1-5 TRBV25-1 CASSDRGQIQPQHF TGTGCCAGCAGTGACAGGGGGCAGATCCAGCCCCAGCATTTT
- TRBD1 TRBJ1-4 TRBV28 CASSFGDRANEKLFF TGTGCCAGCAGTTTCGGAGACAGGGCTAATGAAAAACTGTTTTTT
- TRBD1 TRBJ2-2 TRBV9 CASRRNRGDTGELFF TGTGCCAGCAGACGCAACAGGGGGGACACCGGGGAGCTGTTTTTT